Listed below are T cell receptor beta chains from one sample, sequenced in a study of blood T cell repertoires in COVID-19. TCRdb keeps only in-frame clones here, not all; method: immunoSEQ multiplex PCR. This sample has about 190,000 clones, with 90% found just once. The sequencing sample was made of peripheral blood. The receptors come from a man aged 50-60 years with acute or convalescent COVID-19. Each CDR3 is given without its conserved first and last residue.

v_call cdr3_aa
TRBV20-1 SASTPQYTGELF
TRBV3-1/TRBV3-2 ASSQGQGGQPQH
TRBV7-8 ASSFADRGGSGNTIY
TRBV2 ASSSDRNTEAF
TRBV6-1 ASSEATGTITDTQY
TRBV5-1 ASRTPGGQTQY
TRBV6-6 ASSPLSTGGSYNEQF
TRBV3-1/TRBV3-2 ASSQGAGAREKLF
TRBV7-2 ASSLNGLPTDTQY
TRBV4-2 ASSQGLAGTGELF
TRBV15 ATSAPHREKLF
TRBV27 ASSLSAGGTEAF
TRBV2 ASSETSAGEGEETQY
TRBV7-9 ASSLAIAISQGYT
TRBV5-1 ASSDDRAGANVLT